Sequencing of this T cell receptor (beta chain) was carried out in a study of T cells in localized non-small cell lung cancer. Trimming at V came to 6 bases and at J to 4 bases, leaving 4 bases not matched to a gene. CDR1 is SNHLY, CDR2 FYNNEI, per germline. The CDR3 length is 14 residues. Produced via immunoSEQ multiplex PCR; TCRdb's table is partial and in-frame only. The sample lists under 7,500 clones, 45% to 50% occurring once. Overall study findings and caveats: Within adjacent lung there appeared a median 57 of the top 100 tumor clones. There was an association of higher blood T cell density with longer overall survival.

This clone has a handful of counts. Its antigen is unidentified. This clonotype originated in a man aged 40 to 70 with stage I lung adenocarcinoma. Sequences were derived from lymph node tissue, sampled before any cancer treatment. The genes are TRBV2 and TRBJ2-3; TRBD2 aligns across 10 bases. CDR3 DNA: TGTGCCAGCAGACTAGCGGGATATTCAGATACGCAGTATTTT. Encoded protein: CASRLAGYSDTQYF.